A selection of T cell receptor beta chains follows, all from one sample in a study of blood T cell repertoires in COVID-19. Generated by immunoSEQ multiplex PCR, the TCRdb table keeps only in-frame clones and is missing some. This table holds approximately 220,000 clones, approximately 85% found once. Material: peripheral blood. These receptors originate from a man over 45 who had recovered from COVID-19. Each CDR3 is given with its conserved first and last residue. D genes are given only for firm matches. Size is omitted from some rows. Given values are once, few, many or a class for expanded clones.

CDR3 DNA,CDR3 protein,J gene,clone size,D gene,V gene
TGTGCCAGCAGAGACGAGGCCAGCGCAGATACGCAGTATTTT,CASRDEASADTQYF,TRBJ2-3,NA,NA,TRBV9
TGTGCCAGCAGCCCAGGACTAAAAAAAGGCAATGAGCAGTTCTTC,CASSPGLKKGNEQFF,TRBJ2-1,NA,NA,TRBV13
TGTGCCAGCAGCCGGGACAGAGGCTACAATGAGCAGTTCTTC,CASSRDRGYNEQFF,TRBJ2-1,NA,TRBD1,TRBV7-7
TGTGCCAGCAGCTTAGACGGCGGGGTAGGGGAGCTGTTTTTT,CASSLDGGVGELFF,TRBJ2-2,NA,NA,TRBV7-9
TGCGCCAGCTACCGGGGGACTAGCGGGAGCGGAGTAAACACCGGGGAGCTGTTTTTT,CASYRGTSGSGVNTGELFF,TRBJ2-2,NA,TRBD2,TRBV5-1
TGTGCCAGTAAGGGACAGGCATACTCTGGGGCCAACGTCCTGACTTTC,CASKGQAYSGANVLTF,TRBJ2-6,NA,TRBD1,TRBV19
TGCAGTGCTCCGCAGATATATGGCTACACCTTC,CSAPQIYGYTF,TRBJ1-2,NA,NA,TRBV20-1
TGTGCCAGCAGTGACTCCGAGACAGGGGGGAACTATGGCTACACCTTC,CASSDSETGGNYGYTF,TRBJ1-2,many,TRBD1,TRBV6-4
TGTGCCAGCAGTTTATCCGCGGCTAGCGGGAGGTCCCGGTACACCGGGGAGCTGTTTTTT,CASSLSAASGRSRYTGELFF,TRBJ2-2,NA,TRBD2,TRBV28
TGTGCCAGCAGTCCCGGCGGGGGGCGAGTCGGGGAGCTGTTTTTT,CASSPGGGRVGELFF,TRBJ2-2,NA,TRBD2,TRBV28
TGTGCCAGCAGCCGGAGTTGGACCGGGGAGCTGTTTTTT,CASSRSWTGELFF,TRBJ2-2,NA,NA,TRBV27
TGTGCCTGGAGTGTACTTACCAGCAGGCAGACCCAGTACTTC,CAWSVLTSRQTQYF,TRBJ2-5,NA,NA,TRBV30
TGTGCCAGCAGCCCCGGGTTCGGACCCCAGCATTTT,CASSPGFGPQHF,TRBJ1-5,few,NA,TRBV27
TGTGCCAGACAAATGGGACTAGCGGGAGGCAATGAGCAGTTCTTC,CARQMGLAGGNEQFF,TRBJ2-1,NA,TRBD2,TRBV4-2
TGTGCCAGCAGCTCTCTTTCATCTGCGGGGGGTTTGACCGGGGAGCTGTTTTTT,CASSSLSSAGGLTGELFF,TRBJ2-2,NA,TRBD2,TRBV5-6
TGTGCCAGCAGCTTCTCTCTTCCCCGGGACAGGGACTACGAGCAGTACTTC,CASSFSLPRDRDYEQYF,TRBJ2-7,NA,TRBD1,TRBV11-2
TGTGCCAGCAGCTTAGAAGTGGCAGTCAACTATGGCTACACCTTC,CASSLEVAVNYGYTF,TRBJ1-2,NA,NA,TRBV7-9
TGTGCCAGCAGCTCTGGGGTACTAGCGGGGACTCAAGAGACCCAGTACTTC,CASSSGVLAGTQETQYF,TRBJ2-5,NA,TRBD2,TRBV5-4
TGTGCCAGTAGTATGGGTGCTCAAGCGGGATTTTCCTACAATGAGCAGTTCTTC,CASSMGAQAGFSYNEQFF,TRBJ2-1,NA,TRBD2,TRBV19
TGTGCCAGCAGCGTAGAAGGCGGGAGAAGCACAGATACGCAGTATTTT,CASSVEGGRSTDTQYF,TRBJ2-3,NA,TRBD2,TRBV9
TGCGCCAGCAGCTTGAGGTCCCTAGCGGCAAGCTCCTACAATGAGCAGTTCTTC,CASSLRSLAASSYNEQFF,TRBJ2-1,NA,TRBD2,TRBV5-1
TGTGCCAGCAACCTAGGACAGGGAGCCTATGGCTACACCTTC,CASNLGQGAYGYTF,TRBJ1-2,NA,TRBD1,TRBV28
TGTGCCAGCAGCCCACAGGGGGCCTGGGGCTACACCTTC,CASSPQGAWGYTF,TRBJ1-2,NA,TRBD1,TRBV27
TGTGCCAGTAGTATAATGGACAGCTACCAAGAGACCCAGTACTTC,CASSIMDSYQETQYF,TRBJ2-5,NA,NA,TRBV19
TGTGCCTGCCGCCAGCGGGGGGGCTACACCTTC,CACRQRGGYTF,TRBJ1-2,NA,NA,TRBV30
TGTGCCAGCAGTTTACTCGTCTTAGGACAGGGGTCTGGGGCCAACGTCCTGACTTTC,CASSLLVLGQGSGANVLTF,TRBJ2-6,NA,TRBD1,TRBV27
TGTGCCAGCAGTTGGACACACTATCAGCCCCAGCATTTT,CASSWTHYQPQHF,TRBJ1-5,few,NA,TRBV27
TGCGCCAGCAGCCGTGACGGGGGAAACTATGGCTACACCTTC,CASSRDGGNYGYTF,TRBJ1-2,NA,NA,TRBV4-1